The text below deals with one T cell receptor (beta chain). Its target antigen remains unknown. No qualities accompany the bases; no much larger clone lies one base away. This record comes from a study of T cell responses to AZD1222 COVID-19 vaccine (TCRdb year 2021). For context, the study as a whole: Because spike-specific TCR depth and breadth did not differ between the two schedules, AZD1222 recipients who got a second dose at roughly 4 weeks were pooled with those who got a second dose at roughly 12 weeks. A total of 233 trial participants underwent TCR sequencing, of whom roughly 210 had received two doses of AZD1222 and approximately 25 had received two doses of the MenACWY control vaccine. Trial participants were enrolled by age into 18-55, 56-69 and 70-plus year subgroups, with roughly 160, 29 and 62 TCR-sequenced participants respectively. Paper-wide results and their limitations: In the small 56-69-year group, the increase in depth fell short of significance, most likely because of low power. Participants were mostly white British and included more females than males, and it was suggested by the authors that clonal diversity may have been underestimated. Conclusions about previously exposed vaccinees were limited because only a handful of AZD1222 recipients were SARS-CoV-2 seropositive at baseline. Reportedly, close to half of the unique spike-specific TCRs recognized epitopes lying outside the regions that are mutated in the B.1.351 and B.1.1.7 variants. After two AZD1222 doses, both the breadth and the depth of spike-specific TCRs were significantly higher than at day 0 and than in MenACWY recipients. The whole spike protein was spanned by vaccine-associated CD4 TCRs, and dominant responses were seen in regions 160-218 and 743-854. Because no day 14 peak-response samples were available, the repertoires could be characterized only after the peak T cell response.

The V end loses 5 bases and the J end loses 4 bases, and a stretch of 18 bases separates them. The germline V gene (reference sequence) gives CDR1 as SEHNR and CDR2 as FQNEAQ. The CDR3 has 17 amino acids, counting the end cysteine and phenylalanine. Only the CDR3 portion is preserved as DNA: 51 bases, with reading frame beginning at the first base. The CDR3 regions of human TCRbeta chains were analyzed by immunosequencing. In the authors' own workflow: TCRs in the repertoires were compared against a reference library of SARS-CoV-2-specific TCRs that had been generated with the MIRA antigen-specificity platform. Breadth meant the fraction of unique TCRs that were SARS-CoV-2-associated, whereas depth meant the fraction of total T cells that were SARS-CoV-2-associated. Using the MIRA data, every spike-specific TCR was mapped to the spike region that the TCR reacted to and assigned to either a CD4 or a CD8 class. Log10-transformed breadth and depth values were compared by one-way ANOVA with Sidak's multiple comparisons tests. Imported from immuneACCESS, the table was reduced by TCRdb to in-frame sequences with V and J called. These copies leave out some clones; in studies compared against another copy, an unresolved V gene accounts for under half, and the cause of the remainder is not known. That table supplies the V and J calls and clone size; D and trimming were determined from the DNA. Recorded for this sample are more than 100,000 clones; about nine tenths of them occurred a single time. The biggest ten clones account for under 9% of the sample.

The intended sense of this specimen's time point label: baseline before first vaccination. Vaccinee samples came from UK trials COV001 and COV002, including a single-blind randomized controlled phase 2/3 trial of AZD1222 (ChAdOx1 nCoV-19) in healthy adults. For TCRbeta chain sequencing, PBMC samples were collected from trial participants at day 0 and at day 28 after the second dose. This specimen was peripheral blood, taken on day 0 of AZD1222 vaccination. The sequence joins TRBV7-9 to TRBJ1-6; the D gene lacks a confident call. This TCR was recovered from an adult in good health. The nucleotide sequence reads TGTGCCAGCAGCGGGCCAAGGGCCAGCAATTATAATTCACCCCTCCACTTT. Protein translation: CASSGPRASNYNSPLHF. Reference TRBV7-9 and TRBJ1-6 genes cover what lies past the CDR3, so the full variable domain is DTGVSQNPRHKITKRGQNVTFRCDPISEHNRLYWYRQTLGQGPEFLTYFQNEAQLEKSRLLSDRFSAERPKGSFSTLEIQRTEQGDSAMYLCASSGPRASNYNSPLHFGNGTRLTVT.